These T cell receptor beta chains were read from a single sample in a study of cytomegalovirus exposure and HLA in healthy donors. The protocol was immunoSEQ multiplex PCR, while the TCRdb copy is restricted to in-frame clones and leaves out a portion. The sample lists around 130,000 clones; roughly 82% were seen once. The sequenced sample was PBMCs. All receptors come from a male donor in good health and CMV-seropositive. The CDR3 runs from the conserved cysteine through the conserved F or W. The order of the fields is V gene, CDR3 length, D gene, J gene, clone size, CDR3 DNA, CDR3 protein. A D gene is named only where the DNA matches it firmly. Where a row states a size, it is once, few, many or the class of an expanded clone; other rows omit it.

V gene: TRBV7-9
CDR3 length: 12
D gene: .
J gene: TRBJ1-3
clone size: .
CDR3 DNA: TGTGCCATCACACGGGGGGCTAACACCATATATTTT
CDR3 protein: CAITRGANTIYF

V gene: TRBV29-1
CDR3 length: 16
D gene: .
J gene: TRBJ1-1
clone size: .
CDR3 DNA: TGCAGCGTTGAAGATCTATCCCCCACCTTGAACACTGAAGCTTTCTTT
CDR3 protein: CSVEDLSPTLNTEAFF

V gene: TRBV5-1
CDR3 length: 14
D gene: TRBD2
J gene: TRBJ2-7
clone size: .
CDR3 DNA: TGCGCCAGCAGCTCCGGGACTAGCGGCTACGAGCAGTACTTC
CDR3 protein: CASSSGTSGYEQYF

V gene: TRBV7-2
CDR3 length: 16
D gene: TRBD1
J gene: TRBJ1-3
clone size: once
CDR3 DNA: TGTGCCAGCAGCTTACGACAGGGAGAAGGTGGAAACACCATATATTTT
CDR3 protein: CASSLRQGEGGNTIYF

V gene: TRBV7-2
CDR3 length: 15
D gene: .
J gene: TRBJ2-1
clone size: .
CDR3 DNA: TGTGCCAGCAGCTTAGTCCGCTCGGGAAACAATGAGCAGTTCTTC
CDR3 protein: CASSLVRSGNNEQFF

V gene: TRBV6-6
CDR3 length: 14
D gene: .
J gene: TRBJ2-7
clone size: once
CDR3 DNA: TGTGCCAGCAGCCCGACCGACAGTTCCTACGAGCAGTACTTC
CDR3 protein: CASSPTDSSYEQYF

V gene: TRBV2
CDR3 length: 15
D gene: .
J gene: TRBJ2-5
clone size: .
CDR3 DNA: TGTGCCAGCAGTGATTCCAGGCTCTACGTGGAGACCCAGTACTTC
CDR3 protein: CASSDSRLYVETQYF

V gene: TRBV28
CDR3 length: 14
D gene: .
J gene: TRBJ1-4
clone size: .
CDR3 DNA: TGTGCCAGCAGTCCGCGCGGGGGTAGGGAAAAACTGTTTTTT
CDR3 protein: CASSPRGGREKLFF

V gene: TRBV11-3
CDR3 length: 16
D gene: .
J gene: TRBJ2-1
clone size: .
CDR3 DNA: TGTGCCAGCAGCCAGGGAACGGGAGAAGTGTACAATGAGCAGTTCTTC
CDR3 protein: CASSQGTGEVYNEQFF

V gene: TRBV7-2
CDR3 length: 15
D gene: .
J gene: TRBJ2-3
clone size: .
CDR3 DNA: TGTGCCAGCAGCTTAGGCGGGATCGTTGGGGATACGCAGTATTTT
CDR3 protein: CASSLGGIVGDTQYF

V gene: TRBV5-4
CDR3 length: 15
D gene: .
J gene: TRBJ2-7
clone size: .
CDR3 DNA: TGTGCCAGCAGCTTGGGGTCAACAGCACCCTACGAGCAGTACTTC
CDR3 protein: CASSLGSTAPYEQYF

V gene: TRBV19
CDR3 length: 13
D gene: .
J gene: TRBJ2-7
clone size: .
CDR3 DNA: TGTGCCAGTAGTATAGGGGAGGCTTACGAGCAGTACTTC
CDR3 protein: CASSIGEAYEQYF

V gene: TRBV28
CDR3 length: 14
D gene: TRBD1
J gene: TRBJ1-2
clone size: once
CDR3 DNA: TGTGCCAGCAGTTTAGACAGGGGGCACTATGGCTACACCTTC
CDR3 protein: CASSLDRGHYGYTF

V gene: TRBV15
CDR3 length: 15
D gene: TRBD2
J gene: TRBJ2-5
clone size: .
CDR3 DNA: TGTGCCACCAGACTAGCGGGAGGGCGAGAAGAGACCCAGTACTTC
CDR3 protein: CATRLAGGREETQYF

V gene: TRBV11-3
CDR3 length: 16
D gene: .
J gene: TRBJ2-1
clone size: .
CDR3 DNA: TGTGCCAGCAGCTTAGGATGGGACACCTCTAGCCATGAGCAGTTCTTC
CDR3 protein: CASSLGWDTSSHEQFF

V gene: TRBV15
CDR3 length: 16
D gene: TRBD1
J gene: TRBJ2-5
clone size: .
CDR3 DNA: TGTGCCACCAGCAGTGGGAAGGGGGCGTTGCAAGAGACCCAGTACTTC
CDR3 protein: CATSSGKGALQETQYF

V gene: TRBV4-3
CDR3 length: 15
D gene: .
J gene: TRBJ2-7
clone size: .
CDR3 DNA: TGCGCCAGCAGCCAAGAAGCCGAACTAGCCTACGAGCAGTACTTC
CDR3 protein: CASSQEAELAYEQYF

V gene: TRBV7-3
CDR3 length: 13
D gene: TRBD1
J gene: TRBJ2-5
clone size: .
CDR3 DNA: TGTGCCAGCAGCTTAGACAGGGAAGAGACCCAGTACTTC
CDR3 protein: CASSLDREETQYF

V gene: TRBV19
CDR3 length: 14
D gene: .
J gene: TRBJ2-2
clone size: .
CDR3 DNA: TGTGCCAGTAAGGAAAGGGGAACCACCGGGGAGCTGTTTTTT
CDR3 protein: CASKERGTTGELFF

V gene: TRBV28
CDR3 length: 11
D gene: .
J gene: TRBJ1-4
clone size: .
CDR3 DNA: TGTGCCAGCAGTTTTCGGGAAAAACTGTTTTTT
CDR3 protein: CASSFREKLFF

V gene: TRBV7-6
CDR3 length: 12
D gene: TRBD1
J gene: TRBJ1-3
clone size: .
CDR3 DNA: TGTGCCAGCAGCTCAGGGGGGAACACCATATATTTT
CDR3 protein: CASSSGGNTIYF

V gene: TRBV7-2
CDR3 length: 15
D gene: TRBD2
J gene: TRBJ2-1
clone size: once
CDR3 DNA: TGTGCCAGCAGCTTTATGGGAGGGATCTACAATGAGCAGTTCTTC
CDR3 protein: CASSFMGGIYNEQFF